The 20 T cell receptor beta chains below all came from one sample that was sequenced in a study of blood T cell repertoires in COVID-19 (dated by TCRdb to about 2020). The receptor library was made with the immunoSEQ multiplex PCR assay. TCRdb limited this immuneACCESS table to in-frame rearrangements with V and J called. A share of clones is missing; checked studies link under half to unresolved V genes, and the rest is unexplained. The sample profile shows about 410,000 clones; 86% of them were found once. The ten largest clones add up to almost 1.5% of the sample. Sequencing was done on a sample of peripheral blood. Receptors were obtained from a woman in her 30s with active or convalescent COVID-19.

V and J are TRBV7-9 and TRBJ1-1, with no clear D. Germline assignment: CDR1 SEHNR and CDR2 FQNEAQ (reference sequence). V was trimmed by 11 bases and J by 1 base, leaving 14 bases between them. The CDR3 runs 13 residues. CDR3 coding DNA: TGTGCCTTCTGCGAGGAATCGAACACTGAAGCTTTCTTT. Its protein product is CAFCEESNTEAFF.

As concerns this clone: Other DNA sequences from this sample encode an identical CDR3 as well. The chain carries TRBV5-5 and TRBJ1-1, with D possibly TRBD1 on 6 matching bases. The germline V gene encodes CDR1 SGHKS and CDR2 YYEKEE (reference sequence). V was trimmed by 1 base and J by 5 bases, leaving 9 bases between them. CDR3 length equals 13 residues. DNA of the CDR3: TGTGCCAGCAGCTTGACAGGGAATACTGAAGCTTTCTTT. Protein product: CASSLTGNTEAFF.

The chain uses TRBV9 and TRBJ1-6, with a possible D match to TRBD1 (6 bases). The CDR3 totals 17 residues. V lost 0 bases and J 6 bases, leaving 16 bases between the germline ends. Germline V gives CDR1 SGDLS, CDR2 YYNGEE. Here the CDR3 reads CASSVEAPGQFNSPLHF. In nucleotides, the CDR3 is TGTGCCAGCAGCGTAGAGGCCCCTGGACAGTTTAATTCACCCCTCCACTTT.

In DNA, the CDR3 is TGTGCCAGCAGATTTGGGGACAGCAGCTATAGCAATCAGCCCCAGCATTTT. Translation gives CASRFGDSSYSNQPQHF. The chain carries TRBV11-2 and TRBJ1-5; 7 nucleotides match TRBD1. The germline CDR1 and CDR2 sequences are SGHAT and FQNNGV. This CDR3 spans 17 amino acids. J lost 0 bases, V lost 6 bases, and 11 bases had no gene match. The full variable domain, its missing parts supplied by reference TRBV11-2 and TRBJ1-5, is EAGVAQSPRYKIIEKRQSVAFWCNPISGHATLYWYQQILGQGPKLLIQFQNNGVVDDSQLPKDRFSAERLKGVDSTLKIQPAKLEDSAVYLCASRFGDSSYSNQPQHFGDGTRLSIL.

The genes are TRBV5-1 and TRBJ1-2, with D perhaps TRBD1 (5 bases). The CDR3 length is 14 residues. Germline assignment: CDR1 SGHRS and CDR2 YFSETQ. The germline V and J ends were trimmed by 4 bases and 4 bases, with 14 bases remaining between them. The CDR3 loop is CASSRARDLYGYTF. The CDR3 coding sequence is TGCGCCAGCAGCCGGGCGCGGGACCTCTATGGCTACACCTTC.

This rearrangement joins TRBV2 to TRBJ1-2; D perhaps matches TRBD1 (6 bases). Germline-derived CDR1 and CDR2 are SNHLY and FYNNEI. This CDR3 is built from 16 residues. Trimming pared 11 bases from V and 9 bases from J, leaving 31 bases between. Here the CDR3 DNA reads TGTGCCTGCCTTTCGGGGGGGCCCAATTGGTCAACAAGCTACACCTTC. Protein product: CACLSGGPNWSTSYTF.

This chain joins TRBV4-1 and TRBJ1-1; the D is unclear. The V gene's germline CDR1 is MGHRA and CDR2 YSYEKL. The CDR3 has 16 amino acids. V was cut by 0 bases and J by 0 bases, with 11 bases left in between. This CDR3 is CASSQEGGNLNTEAFF. CDR3 bases: TGCGCCAGCAGCCAAGAGGGCGGGAACTTGAACACTGAAGCTTTCTTT.

This chain connects TRBV30 to TRBJ1-5; D is undetermined. From germline, CDR1 is GTSNPN and CDR2 SVGIG (reference sequence). Trimming pared 2 bases from V and 6 bases from J, leaving 17 bases between. The CDR3 consists of 15 residues. The CDR3, as DNA: TGTGCCTGGAGTTCGGGAGGGATTCGCGGTCAGCCCCAGCATTTT. It specifies CAWSSGGIRGQPQHF.

This rearrangement joins TRBV7-8 to TRBJ1-1; D is uncertain. The V end was cut by 4 bases, the J end by 0 bases, with 12 bases between. Germline V gene sequence: CDR1 SGHVS, CDR2 FQNEAQ. The CDR3 covers 15 residues. CDR3 protein: CASSSTVDLNTEAFF. The CDR3 nucleotides read TGTGCCAGCAGCTCTACTGTGGACTTGAACACTGAAGCTTTCTTT.

This clone was seen more than once but under ten times. The chain carries TRBV5-8 and TRBJ1-5, with TRBD1 as a possible D gene (6 bases). Trimming took 6 bases from V and 2 from J, leaving 15 bases between them. Germline-derived CDR1 and CDR2 are SGHTS and YDEGEE. The CDR3 contains 15 residues. The DNA for the CDR3 is TGTGCCAGCACCAATAGGGGGACGGGCAATCAGCCCCAGCATTTT. Translated, it gives CASTNRGTGNQPQHF.

The V call is TRBV9, the J call TRBJ1-1; D unresolved. CDR1 is SGDLS, CDR2 YYNGEE, per germline. Trimming pared 0 bases from V and 4 bases from J, leaving 13 bases between. This CDR3 contains 15 residues. CDR3 sequence reads: CASSVDLPRGTEAFF. The CDR3 DNA reads as TGTGCCAGCAGCGTAGACCTACCCCGTGGCACTGAAGCTTTCTTT.

This chain connects TRBV19 to TRBJ1-1; D might be TRBD1 (5 bases). Germline V gene data show CDR1 as LNHDA and CDR2 as SQIVND (reference sequence). This CDR3 contains 15 residues. Trimming took off 5 bases at V and 0 bases at J, with 13 bases between the two ends. The CDR3 protein is CASSPMGGLNTEAFF. The DNA for the CDR3 is TGTGCCAGTAGTCCCATGGGGGGATTGAACACTGAAGCTTTCTTT.

The chain is built from TRBV6-4 and TRBJ1-2; possible D gene TRBD1, 6 bases. V was clipped by 6 bases and J by 3 bases, with 14 bases between them. There are 14 residues in the CDR3. Germline values: CDR1 MRHNA, CDR2 SNTAGT. DNA for the CDR3: TGTGCCAGCAGCTCGGGGGGCGGCGACTATGGCTACACCTTC. This encodes CASSSGGGDYGYTF.

V is TRBV4-2 and J is TRBJ2-1; 7 nucleotides line up with TRBD2. Germline trimming cut 4 bases from V and 0 bases from J; bases unmatched to any gene: 6. Germline V gene sequence: CDR1 LGHNA, CDR2 YNFKEQ. This CDR3 region has 16 residues. Here the CDR3 reads CASSLGGTSSYNEQFF. The CDR3 coding sequence is TGTGCCAGCAGCCTCGGGGGGACCAGCTCCTACAATGAGCAGTTCTTC.

This clone was seen a handful of times. This chain uses TRBV4-2 with TRBJ1-4; D gene unclear. Trimming stripped 5 bases from V and 6 bases from J, with 10 bases between. The CDR3 is 13 amino acids. The germline V gene encodes CDR1 LGHNA and CDR2 YNFKEQ. The CDR3 DNA is TGTGCCAGCAGCGCATTGGCGGATGAAAAACTGTTTTTT. Its translation: CASSALADEKLFF.

The chain combines TRBV2 with TRBJ2-1; 11 bases match TRBD2. After removal of 8 bases from V and 1 base from J, the junction contained 22 bases not matched to a gene. The CDR3 sequence is 21 residues long. Germline V gene data show CDR1 as SNHLY and CDR2 as FYNNEI. The CDR3: CASHAGARLAGLAFSYNEQFF. CDR3 sequence (DNA): TGTGCCAGCCACGCCGGTGCTCGACTAGCGGGGCTCGCCTTTTCCTACAATGAGCAGTTCTTC.

In this sample, this clone turned up once. The V call is TRBV6-5, the J call TRBJ1-1, with 7 bases fitting TRBD1. The CDR3 consists of 14 residues. Looked up from germline, CDR1 is MNHEY and CDR2 is SVGAGI. With 9 bases clipped from V and 3 bases from J, the junction kept 10 bases outside the gene matches. CDR3 DNA sequence: TGTGCCAGTCTCGCGCCGACAGGGCACACTGAAGCTTTCTTT. It specifies CASLAPTGHTEAFF.

This chain connects TRBV5-4 to TRBJ1-4; D gene unclear. Trimming left V 4 bases short and J 2 bases short, with 12 bases between. Germline V lookup: CDR1 SGHNT, CDR2 YYREEE (reference sequence). There are 15 residues in the CDR3. The chain's CDR3 is CASSLAGATNEKLFF. DNA of the CDR3: TGTGCCAGCAGCCTGGCGGGAGCGACTAATGAAAAACTGTTTTTT.

The sample holds a few counts of this clone. The rearrangement joins TRBV4-1 to TRBJ2-7; D gene ambiguous. V was pared by 4 bases and J by 7 bases, with 14 bases between. The CDR3 consists of 13 residues. Germline values: CDR1 MGHRA, CDR2 YSYEKL. The chain's CDR3 is CASSLGFSPEQYF. The DNA for the CDR3 is TGCGCCAGCAGCCTCGGTTTTTCACCTGAGCAGTACTTC.

This chain uses TRBV2 with TRBJ1-1; D is unclear. Germline V gives CDR1 SNHLY, CDR2 FYNNEI. Trimming removed 4 bases from V and 9 bases from J, with 12 bases in between. The CDR3 totals 12 residues. The CDR3 loop reads CASSALNPKAFF. The CDR3 coding sequence is TGTGCCAGCAGTGCCCTAAATCCCAAAGCTTTCTTT.